This T cell receptor beta chain was documented in a study of T cells after yellow fever vaccination. Study information: Those fractions that held only low numbers of cells were prepared using the SMART-Seq v4 Ultra Low Input RNA kit. Study findings and constraints: When the response was secondary, it was weaker but reached its peak faster, day 5 versus 15. Researchers cautioned that FACS-sorted repertoires could harbor abundant clonotypes contaminating from the bulk population.

A remark on this clonotype: Its target is not known.

Germline lookup yields CDR1 SQVTM and CDR2 ANQGSEA. Trimming removed 6 bases from V and 8 bases from J, with 13 bases in between. CDR3 size: 11 residues. 5'RACE template switching produced TCR cDNA carrying a universal primer site and UMIs. A single record per CDR3 protein comes from TCRdb applying MiXCR to the 5' RACE reads. Of 100,000 to 150,000 distinct CDR3 sequences listed, approximately 16% are singletons. The source of this sequence is a young man who received the YFV17D yellow fever vaccine. The rearrangement links TRBV29-1 to TRBJ1-2; D remains ambiguous. Sequenced material: CD8+ T cells sorted from PBMCs, taken 5 days after the yellow fever booster vaccination. This CDR3 is CSVPGPRGYTF. The CDR3 DNA reads as TGCAGCGTCCCCGGGCCACGGGGCTACACCTTC.